This T cell receptor (beta chain) was sequenced during a study of blood T cell repertoires in COVID-19 (TCRdb year 2020). A note on the overall study: Samples from collaborators originated in the United States, Italy and Spain and spanned both the acute and convalescent phases of COVID-19. Sample metadata almost always included a de-identified subject ID, COVID-19 status, age in years and sex. HLA class I and class II types, where available, came from metadata supplied by the sample provider rather than from assay-based typing. Deeply sampled blood TCRbeta repertoires from subjects exposed to, actively infected with, or recovered from COVID-19 were included in the dataset. Samples came from the ongoing ImmuneRACE study (first 160 participants) plus 1,254 subjects from 6 global collaborators. The prospective study material was composed of cDNA or gDNA derived from T cells, B-cell-depleted T cells, or PBMCs. The repertoires were released in a freely available public database intended as a resource for research on the immune response to SARS-CoV-2. On the study overall, not on this receptor specifically: The amount of clinical and demographic metadata varied by source and participant and was provided uncurated.

The collaborating institutions used their own protocols to collect whole blood in K2EDTA tubes. For TCRbeta analysis, collaborators shipped samples in one of three forms: frozen whole blood, isolated PBMCs, or DNA extracted from either of those sample types. This clone was seen only once. Its antigen is currently not known. The record has no base qualities; no much larger clone is one base away. TCRbeta CDR3 regions were amplified from genomic DNA using the immunoSEQ Assay, a bias-controlled multiplex PCR. Concerning the study's data processing: Within the assay, amplification of reference gene primers was used to estimate how many nucleated cells each sample contained. To quantify the absolute abundance of each unique TCRbeta CDR3 rearrangement, sequence reads were collapsed and filtered. For each sample, productive Simpson clonality was calculated as the square root of Simpson's diversity index across productive rearrangements. TCRdb provides this immuneACCESS table in a form limited to in-frame rearrangements. Some clones are lacking; in checked studies, under half of them reflect an unresolved V gene, and why the rest are absent is not known. That table furnishes V, J and clone size, whereas the DNA furnished D and trimming. This sample has 250,000 or so clones in its table, and just under 85% of those were observed once. The ten top clones hold roughly 4% of the sample.

Sequencing was performed on peripheral blood. This TCR was recovered from a man in his fifties or sixties with acute or convalescent COVID-19.

CDR3 reads: CASSQGFRNGGADTGELFF. The base sequence is TGTGCCAGCAGCCAAGGTTTTAGGAATGGTGGGGCCGACACCGGGGAGCTGTTTTTT. The chain employs TRBV3-1 (or the pseudogene TRBV3-2) and TRBJ2-2; TRBD1 is a weak D gene call, 5 bases matching. Trimming at the junction amounts to 1 base on V and 3 bases on J, and the germline ends lie 21 bases apart. Sequences LGHDT (CDR1) and YNNKEL (CDR2) are obtained from the germline V gene (reference sequence). The CDR3 measures 19 amino acids from cysteine to phenylalanine. CDR3 DNA only is kept here, 57 bases in frame from base 1.